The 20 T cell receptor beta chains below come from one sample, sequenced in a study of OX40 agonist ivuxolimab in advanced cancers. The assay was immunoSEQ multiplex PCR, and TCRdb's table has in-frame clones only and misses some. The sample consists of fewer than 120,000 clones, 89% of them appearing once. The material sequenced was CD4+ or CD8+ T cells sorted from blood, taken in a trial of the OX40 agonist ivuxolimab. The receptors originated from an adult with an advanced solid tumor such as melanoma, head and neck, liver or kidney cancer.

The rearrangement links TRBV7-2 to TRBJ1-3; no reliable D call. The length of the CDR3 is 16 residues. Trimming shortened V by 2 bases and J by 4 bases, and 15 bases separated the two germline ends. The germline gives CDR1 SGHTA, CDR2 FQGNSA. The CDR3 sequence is CASSLSAISLGNTIYF. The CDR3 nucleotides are TGTGCCAGCAGCTTATCGGCTATTAGTCTGGGAAACACCATATATTTT.

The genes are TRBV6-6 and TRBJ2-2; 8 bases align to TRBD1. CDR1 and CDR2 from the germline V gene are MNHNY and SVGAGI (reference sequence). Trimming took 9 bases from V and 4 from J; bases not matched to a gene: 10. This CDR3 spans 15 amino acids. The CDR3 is CASFGQGNGTGELFF. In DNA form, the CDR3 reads TGTGCCAGTTTTGGACAGGGAAATGGCACCGGGGAGCTGTTTTTT.

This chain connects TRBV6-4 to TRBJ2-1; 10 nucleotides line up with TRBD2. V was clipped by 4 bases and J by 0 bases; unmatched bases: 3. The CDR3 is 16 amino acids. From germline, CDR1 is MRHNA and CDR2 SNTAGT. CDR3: CASSVLAGFSYNEQFF. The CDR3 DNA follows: TGTGCCAGCAGTGTACTAGCGGGGTTCTCCTACAATGAGCAGTTCTTC.

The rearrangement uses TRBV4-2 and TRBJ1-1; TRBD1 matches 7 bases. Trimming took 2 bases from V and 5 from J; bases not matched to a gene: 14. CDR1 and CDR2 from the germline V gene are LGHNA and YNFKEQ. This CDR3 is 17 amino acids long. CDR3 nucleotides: TGTGCCAGCAGCCAACAAATCAGACAGGGACGGGGGACTGAAGCTTTCTTT. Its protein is CASSQQIRQGRGTEAFF.

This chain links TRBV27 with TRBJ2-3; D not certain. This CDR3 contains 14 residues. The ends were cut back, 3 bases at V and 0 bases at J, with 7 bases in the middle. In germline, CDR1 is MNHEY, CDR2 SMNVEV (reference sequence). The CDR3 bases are TGTGCCAGCAGTTTGTTGACTAGCACAGATACGCAGTATTTT. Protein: CASSLLTSTDTQYF.

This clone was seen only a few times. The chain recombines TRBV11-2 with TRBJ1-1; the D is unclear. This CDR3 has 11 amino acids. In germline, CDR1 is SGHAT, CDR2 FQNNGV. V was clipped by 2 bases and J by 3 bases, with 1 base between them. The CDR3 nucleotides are TGTGCCAGCAGCTTATACACTGAAGCTTTCTTT. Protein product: CASSLYTEAFF. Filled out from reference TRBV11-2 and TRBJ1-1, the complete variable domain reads EAGVAQSPRYKIIEKRQSVAFWCNPISGHATLYWYQQILGQGPKLLIQFQNNGVVDDSQLPKDRFSAERLKGVDSTLKIQPAKLEDSAVYLCASSLYTEAFFGQGTRLTVV.

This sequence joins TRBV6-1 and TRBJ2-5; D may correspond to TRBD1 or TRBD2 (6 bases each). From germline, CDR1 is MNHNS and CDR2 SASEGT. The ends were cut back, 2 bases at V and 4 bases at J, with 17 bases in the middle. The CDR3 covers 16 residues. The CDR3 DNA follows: TGTGCCAGCAGTGAAACGGGCATGGGGGGCCGAGAGACCCAGTACTTC. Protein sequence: CASSETGMGGRETQYF.

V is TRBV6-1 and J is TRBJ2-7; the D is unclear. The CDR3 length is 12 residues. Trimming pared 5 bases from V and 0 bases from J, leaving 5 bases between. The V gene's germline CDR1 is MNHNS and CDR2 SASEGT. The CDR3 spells CASSSPSYEQYF. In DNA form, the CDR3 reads TGTGCCAGCAGTTCTCCCTCCTACGAGCAGTACTTC.

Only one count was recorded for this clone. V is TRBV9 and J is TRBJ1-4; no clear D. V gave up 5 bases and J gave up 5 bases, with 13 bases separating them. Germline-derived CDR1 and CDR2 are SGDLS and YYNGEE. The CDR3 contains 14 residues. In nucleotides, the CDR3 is TGTGCCAGCAGTTTTACAGCTCAGAATGAAAAACTGTTTTTT. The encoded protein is CASSFTAQNEKLFF.

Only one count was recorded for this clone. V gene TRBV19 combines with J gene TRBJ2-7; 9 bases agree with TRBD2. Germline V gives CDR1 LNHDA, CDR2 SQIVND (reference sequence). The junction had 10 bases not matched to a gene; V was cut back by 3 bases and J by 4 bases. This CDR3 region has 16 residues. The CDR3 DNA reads TGTGCCAGTAGTATGGAAGGGTCTAGCGGGATTTACGAGCAGTACTTC. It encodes CASSMEGSSGIYEQYF.

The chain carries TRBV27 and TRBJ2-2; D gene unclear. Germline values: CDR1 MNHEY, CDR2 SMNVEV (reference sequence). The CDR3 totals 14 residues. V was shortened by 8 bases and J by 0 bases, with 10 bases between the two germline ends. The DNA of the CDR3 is TGTGCCAGCGGAAGATTCGCGAACACCGGGGAGCTGTTTTTT. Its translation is CASGRFANTGELFF.

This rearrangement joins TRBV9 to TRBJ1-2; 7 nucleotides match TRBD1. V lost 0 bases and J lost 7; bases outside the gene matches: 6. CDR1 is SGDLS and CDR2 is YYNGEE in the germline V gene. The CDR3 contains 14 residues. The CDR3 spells CASSVVPGGGGYTF. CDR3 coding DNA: TGTGCCAGCAGCGTAGTCCCAGGGGGAGGTGGCTACACCTTC.

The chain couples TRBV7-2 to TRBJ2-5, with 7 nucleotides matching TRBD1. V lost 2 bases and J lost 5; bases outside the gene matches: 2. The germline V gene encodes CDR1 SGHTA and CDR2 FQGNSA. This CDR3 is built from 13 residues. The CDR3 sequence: CASSLTQGETQYF. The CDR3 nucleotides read TGTGCCAGCAGCTTAACACAGGGGGAGACCCAGTACTTC.

CDR3 in DNA: TGTGCCAGCAGTTTTTCAGGGACGAACGAGCAGTACTTC. Residues: CASSFSGTNEQYF. The gene calls are TRBV28 and TRBJ2-7, with D possibly called TRBD1 or TRBD2 (5 bases each). The germline V gene encodes CDR1 MDHEN and CDR2 SYDVKM. The CDR3 is 13 residues long. V lost 3 bases to trimming and J lost 5 bases, with 11 bases between them.

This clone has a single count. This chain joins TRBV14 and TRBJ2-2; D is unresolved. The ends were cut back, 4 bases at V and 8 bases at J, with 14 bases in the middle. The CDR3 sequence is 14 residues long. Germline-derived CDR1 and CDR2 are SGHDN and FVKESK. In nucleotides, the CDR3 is TGTGCCAGCAGCCGGGCGAGCTGGGAAGGGGAGCTGTTTTTT. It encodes CASSRASWEGELFF.

For the CDR3, the DNA is TGCGCCAGCAGCTTTAGCAGCGGGGGTAACACCGGGGAGCTGTTTTTT. Translation gives CASSFSSGGNTGELFF. This chain joins TRBV5-1 and TRBJ2-2, with TRBD2 matching 8 bases. Germline V gene sequence: CDR1 SGHRS, CDR2 YFSETQ. Germline trimming cut 2 bases from V and 2 bases from J; bases unmatched to any gene: 5. The CDR3 covers 16 residues.

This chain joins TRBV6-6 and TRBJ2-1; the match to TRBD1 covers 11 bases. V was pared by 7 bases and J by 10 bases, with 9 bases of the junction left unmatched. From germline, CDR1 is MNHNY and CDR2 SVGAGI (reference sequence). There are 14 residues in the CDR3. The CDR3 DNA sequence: TGTGCCAGCACTCCTGGACAGGGGGCAGGGGAGCAGTTCTTC. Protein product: CASTPGQGAGEQFF.

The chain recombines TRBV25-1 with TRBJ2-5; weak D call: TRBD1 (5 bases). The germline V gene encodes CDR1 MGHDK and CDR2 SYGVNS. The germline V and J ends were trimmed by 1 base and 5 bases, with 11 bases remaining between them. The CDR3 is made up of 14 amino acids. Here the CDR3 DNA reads TGTGCCAGCAGTGAATTTCAGGGTTGGGAGACCCAGTACTTC. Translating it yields CASSEFQGWETQYF. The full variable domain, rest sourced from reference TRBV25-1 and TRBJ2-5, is EADIYQTPRYLVIGTGKKITLECSQTMGHDKMYWYQQDPGMELHLIHYSYGVNSTEKGDLSSESTVSRIRTEHFPLTLESARPSHTSQYLCASSEFQGWETQYFGPGTRLLVL.

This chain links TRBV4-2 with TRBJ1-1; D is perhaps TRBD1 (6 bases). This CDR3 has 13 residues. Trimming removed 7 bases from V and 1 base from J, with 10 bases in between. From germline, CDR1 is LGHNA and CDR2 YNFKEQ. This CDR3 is CASTGVGNTEAFF. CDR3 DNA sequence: TGTGCCAGCACAGGGGTGGGGAACACTGAAGCTTTCTTT.

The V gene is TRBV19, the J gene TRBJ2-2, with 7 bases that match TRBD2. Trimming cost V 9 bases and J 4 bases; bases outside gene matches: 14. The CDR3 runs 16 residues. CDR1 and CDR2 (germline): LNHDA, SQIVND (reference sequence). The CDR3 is CASLTWGGSGTGELFF. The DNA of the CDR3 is TGTGCCAGCCTAACCTGGGGGGGTAGCGGCACCGGGGAGCTGTTTTTT.